These T cell receptor beta chains were read from a single sample in a study of CD8+ T cells in alopecia areata. Assay used: immunoSEQ multiplex PCR; TCRdb lists only in-frame clones, some missing. The sample has 200,000 to 250,000 clones, approximately 72% seen once; the top ten hold around 1.3%. Sequenced material: CD4+ T cells sorted from blood, taken between weeks 43 and 45, from a patient treated with tofacitinib. The receptors were sampled from a human donor with alopecia areata. Each CDR3 is given with its conserved first and last residue. D genes are given only for firm matches. The size entry is marked missing in some rows and otherwise reads once, few, many or a size class.

d_call	v_call	j_call	clone_size	cdr3_aa	cdr3_nt
TRBD1	TRBV10-2	TRBJ2-3	NA	CASTGQLTDTQYF	TGCGCCAGCACGGGACAGCTCACAGATACGCAGTATTTT
NA	TRBV2	TRBJ1-5	NA	CASSERVSNQPQHF	TGTGCCAGCAGTGAACGGGTTAGCAATCAGCCCCAGCATTTT
NA	TRBV30	TRBJ1-6	NA	CAWTVYNSPLHF	TGTGCCTGGACAGTTTATAATTCACCCCTCCACTTT
NA	TRBV29-1	TRBJ2-6	NA	CSVSTGTIFGANVLTF	TGCAGCGTTTCGACAGGGACTATATTTGGGGCCAACGTCCTGACTTTC
TRBD2	TRBV5-6	TRBJ2-5	NA	CASSLRTSGDLQETQYF	TGTGCCAGCAGCTTGAGGACCAGCGGGGACCTACAAGAGACCCAGTACTTC
NA	TRBV29-1	TRBJ1-1	NA	CSVEGRQRNTEAFF	TGCAGCGTTGAAGGGAGACAGCGGAACACTGAAGCTTTCTTT
NA	TRBV15	TRBJ1-1	NA	CATSSEYSLNTEAFF	TGTGCCACCAGCAGCGAGTACTCTCTGAACACTGAAGCTTTCTTT
NA	TRBV11-2	TRBJ2-1	NA	CASTQGQGGTLVKRNEQFF	TGTGCCAGCACCCAAGGCCAGGGCGGCACCCTAGTGAAAAGAAATGAGCAGTTCTTC
NA	TRBV27	TRBJ1-1	few	CASSFQTGSLNTEAFF	TGTGCCAGCAGTTTCCAAACAGGGTCTCTGAACACTGAAGCTTTCTTT
NA	TRBV27	TRBJ1-1	NA	CASRPRVSTEAFF	TGTGCCAGCAGGCCCAGGGTGAGCACTGAAGCTTTCTTT
TRBD1	TRBV4-1	TRBJ1-6	NA	CASSLKTFRDSMNSPLHF	TGCGCCAGCAGCCTTAAGACTTTCCGGGACAGCATGAATTCACCCCTCCACTTT
NA	TRBV19	TRBJ2-1	NA	CASSKSFYNEQFF	TGTGCCAGTAGTAAGAGCTTCTACAATGAGCAGTTCTTC
NA	TRBV25-1	TRBJ2-3	once	CASSEYGGGTDTQYF	TGTGCCAGCAGTGAATATGGCGGGGGCACAGATACGCAGTATTTT
TRBD2	TRBV9	TRBJ2-7	NA	CASSVGQPGGYEQYF	TGTGCCAGCAGCGTAGGACAACCGGGAGGTTACGAGCAGTACTTC
NA	TRBV29-1	TRBJ1-2	NA	CSVDGGGGYTF	TGCAGCGTTGATGGAGGGGGGGGCTACACCTTC
NA	TRBV30	TRBJ1-1	NA	CAWKREQGNTEAFF	TGTGCCTGGAAAAGGGAACAGGGTAATACTGAAGCTTTCTTT
NA	TRBV6-1	TRBJ2-6	NA	CASSELGGGSSGANVLTF	TGTGCCAGCAGTGAGTTAGGGGGTGGATCCTCTGGGGCCAACGTCCTGACTTTC
NA	TRBV29-1	TRBJ1-2	once	CSVEATNYGYTF	TGCAGCGTTGAAGCCACTAACTATGGCTACACCTTC
NA	TRBV2	TRBJ2-7	NA	CASSPNSYEQYF	TGTGCCAGCAGTCCTAACTCCTACGAGCAGTACTTC
NA	TRBV10-3	TRBJ1-5	NA	CAISEEDNQPQHF	TGTGCCATCAGTGAGGAGGATAATCAGCCCCAGCATTTT
TRBD1	TRBV7-3	TRBJ2-5	NA	CASSPGTGPDIETQYF	TGTGCCAGCAGCCCAGGGACAGGGCCGGACATAGAGACCCAGTACTTC
NA	TRBV6-5	TRBJ1-5	NA	CASSYSWGQGNQPQHF	TGTGCCAGCAGTTACTCGTGGGGGCAGGGCAATCAGCCCCAGCATTTT
TRBD2	TRBV25-1	TRBJ2-1	NA	CASSDPVRGEGEQFF	TGTGCCAGCAGTGATCCGGTTCGAGGGGAGGGTGAGCAGTTCTTC
NA	TRBV19	TRBJ2-2	NA	CASSSGHAGELFF	TGTGCCAGTAGTTCAGGACATGCCGGGGAGCTGTTTTTT
NA	TRBV4-3	TRBJ2-7	few	CASSLGTPTYEQYF	TGCGCCAGCAGCCTCGGGACACCGACCTACGAGCAGTACTTC
NA	TRBV11-1	TRBJ1-1	NA	CASSLEGDGEAFF	TGTGCCAGCAGCTTGGAGGGAGATGGGGAAGCTTTCTTT
NA	TRBV10-3	TRBJ2-5	NA	CAISESIGPQRTQYF	TGTGCCATCAGTGAGTCGATAGGACCCCAGCGCACCCAGTACTTC
NA	TRBV7-9	TRBJ2-3	once	CASSLARGSTDTQYF	TGTGCCAGCAGCTTAGCCCGGGGGAGCACAGATACGCAGTATTTT
TRBD1	TRBV15	TRBJ2-7	few	CATSTGDRATYEQYF	TGTGCCACCAGCACTGGGGACAGGGCAACCTACGAGCAGTACTTC
TRBD2	TRBV5-1	TRBJ2-7	NA	CASSLDQRGSYEQYF	TGCGCCAGCAGCTTGGATCAGCGGGGCTCCTACGAGCAGTACTTC
TRBD1	TRBV29-1	TRBJ1-1	NA	CSVGQTGKAFF	TGCAGCGTGGGACAGACAGGAAAAGCTTTCTTT
NA	TRBV7-6	TRBJ1-5	NA	CASSSGLVGQPQHF	TGTGCCAGCAGTTCAGGGTTGGTGGGTCAGCCCCAGCATTTT
TRBD1	TRBV30	TRBJ1-5	NA	CAWSKGDSQPQHF	TGTGCCTGGAGTAAAGGGGACAGTCAGCCCCAGCATTTT
NA	TRBV27	TRBJ2-7	NA	CASSFWGGYEQYF	TGTGCCAGCAGTTTCTGGGGAGGATACGAGCAGTACTTC
NA	TRBV15	TRBJ2-7	NA	CATSMDVGSSYEQYF	TGTGCCACCAGCATGGACGTGGGAAGCTCCTACGAGCAGTACTTC
TRBD1	TRBV5-6	TRBJ2-5	NA	CASSPGQGKETQYF	TGTGCCAGCAGCCCCGGACAGGGGAAAGAGACCCAGTACTTC
NA	TRBV9	TRBJ1-1	NA	CASSERVNTEAFF	TGTGCCAGCAGCGAGAGAGTGAACACTGAAGCTTTCTTT
NA	TRBV5-1	TRBJ2-5	few	CASSPTGGPLGTQYF	TGCGCCAGCAGCCCCACCGGGGGTCCTTTAGGGACCCAGTACTTC
NA	TRBV7-6	TRBJ1-5	NA	CASSRDSNQPQHF	TGTGCCAGCAGCAGGGACAGCAATCAGCCCCAGCATTTT
TRBD1	TRBV2	TRBJ1-5	few	CASSAGQGSQPQHF	TGTGCCAGCAGCGCCGGACAGGGGAGTCAGCCCCAGCATTTT
NA	TRBV29-1	TRBJ2-7	NA	CSEAREQYF	TGCAGCGAAGCGCGCGAGCAGTACTTC
NA	TRBV5-1	TRBJ2-3	NA	CASSLGTTSTDTQYF	TGCGCCAGCAGCTTGGGGACTACCAGCACAGATACGCAGTATTTT
NA	TRBV7-8	TRBJ2-6	NA	CASSLGRSGANVLTF	TGTGCCAGCAGCTTAGGCAGGTCTGGGGCCAACGTCCTGACTTTC
TRBD1	TRBV7-2	TRBJ2-2	few	CASKPGGVRAGELFF	TGTGCCAGCAAGCCAGGGGGTGTTAGAGCCGGGGAGCTGTTTTTT
NA	TRBV29-1	TRBJ1-1	NA	CSVSPLALTGKTEAFF	TGCAGCGTCTCACCATTGGCCTTGACCGGGAAGACTGAAGCTTTCTTT
TRBD2	TRBV7-2	TRBJ2-7	once	CASSLVSAGGVYEQYF	TGTGCCAGCAGCTTAGTTTCTGCGGGGGGCGTCTACGAGCAGTACTTC
NA	TRBV15	TRBJ1-4	NA	CATSRGQLNEKLFF	TGTGCCACCAGCAGAGGACAGCTTAATGAAAAACTGTTTTTT
NA	TRBV6-5	TRBJ1-1	NA	CASSYSNGGRLW	TGTGCCAGCAGTTACTCAAACGGGGGGAGGTTATGG
NA	TRBV6-5	TRBJ1-2	NA	CASSSRVRGGYTF	TGTGCCAGCAGTTCGAGGGTCCGGGGCGGCTACACCTTC
TRBD2	TRBV29-1	TRBJ2-3	NA	CSGTGTSPGGQYF	TGCAGCGGGACCGGGACTAGCCCCGGGGGGCAGTATTTT
NA	TRBV30	TRBJ2-3	NA	CAWSRPTGAGDTQYF	TGTGCCTGGTCGCGGCCGACGGGCGCCGGAGATACGCAGTATTTT